This is a list of T cell receptor beta chains from one sample in a study of T cells in Graves' hyperthyroidism and ophthalmopathy. A single record per CDR3 protein comes from TCRdb applying MiXCR to the multiplex PCR reads. The table shows about 290,000 distinct CDR3 sequences, with roughly an eighth occurring only once. The sample was blood. These receptors were obtained from a woman aged 40 to 50 with Graves' hyperthyroidism. Both conserved end residues are part of each CDR3. A D gene is named only where the DNA matches it firmly. The size entry is marked missing in some rows and otherwise reads once, few, many or a size class.

J gene | D gene | V gene | clone size | CDR3 DNA | CDR3 protein
TRBJ2-4 | - | TRBV10-3 | many | TGTGCCATCAGTCCGGGACACCTAAACATTCAGTACTTC | CAISPGHLNIQYF
TRBJ2-7 | TRBD2 | TRBV6-5 | few | TGTGCCAGCAGTCGTCCTAGCGGGATGTCCTACGAGCAGTACTTC | CASSRPSGMSYEQYF
TRBJ2-3 | - | TRBV2 | many | TGTGCCAGCAGAGCGCCTTGGACAGATACGCAGTATTTT | CASRAPWTDTQYF
TRBJ2-5 | - | TRBV9 | few | TGTGCCAGCAGCGTTTACTTGGGAGAGACCCAGTACTTC | CASSVYLGETQYF
TRBJ1-1 | TRBD1 | TRBV29-1 | many | TGCAGCGGTGGACAGGGCGAAGCTTTCTTT | CSGGQGEAFF
TRBJ2-7 | - | TRBV15 | - | TGTGCCACCAGCAGAGATCCCGGGAGAGACGAGCAGTACTTC | CATSRDPGRDEQYF
TRBJ1-4 | - | TRBV20-1 | few | TGCAGTGCGGGGGATATGGGTGAAAAACTGTTTTTT | CSAGDMGEKLFF
TRBJ2-3 | - | TRBV7-2 | many | TGTGCCAGCAGCCCTCGTTCGGCAGATACGCAGTATTTT | CASSPRSADTQYF
TRBJ2-2 | TRBD2 | TRBV7-2 | many | TGTGCCAGCAGCTCAGCGGGAGCGGGGACCGGGGAGCTGTTTTTT | CASSSAGAGTGELFF
TRBJ1-1 | - | TRBV4-2 | - | TGTGCCAGCAGCCATTTGGGGATCAGGGTAAAGGACACTGAAGCTTTCTTT | CASSHLGIRVKDTEAFF
TRBJ1-2 | - | TRBV6-1 | many | TGTGCCAGCAGCCAGACACAGGGATCGGCTAACTATGGCTACACCTTC | CASSQTQGSANYGYTF
TRBJ2-5 | - | TRBV3-1 | many | TGTGCCAGCAGCCAATCTACTTTCTTGGAGACCCAGTACTTC | CASSQSTFLETQYF
TRBJ1-6 | - | TRBV20-1 | many | TGCAGTGCTCAATCCCCGGGCTATGACTATAATTCACCCCTCCACTTT | CSAQSPGYDYNSPLHF
TRBJ2-5 | TRBD2 | TRBV19 | few | TGTGCCAGTAGTATAGATAGATCCAGCGGGAGAGTGGAAGAGACCCAGTACTTC | CASSIDRSSGRVEETQYF
TRBJ2-3 | - | TRBV18 | many | TGTGCCAGCTCACGAAGGAGCGGAGTGCCACCAGATACGCAGTATTTT | CASSRRSGVPPDTQYF
TRBJ2-5 | TRBD2 | TRBV6-1 | many | TGTGCCAGGGGAGGGCTAGCGGGGCTCCAAGAGACCCAGTACTTC | CARGGLAGLQETQYF
TRBJ2-5 | TRBD1 | TRBV2 | many | TGTGCCAGCAGCGGGAACCGTGGACAGGCGTACCAAGAGACCCAGTACTTC | CASSGNRGQAYQETQYF
TRBJ2-5 | TRBD2 | TRBV28 | many | TGTGCCAGCGCCCTGGGGACTAGCGGGCGCCTGGCAGAGACCCAGTACTTC | CASALGTSGRLAETQYF
TRBJ2-7 | TRBD1 | TRBV6-1 | many | TGTGCCAGCAGTTTCGGGACAGGTCCCTACGAGCAGTACTTC | CASSFGTGPYEQYF
TRBJ1-2 | - | TRBV12-3/TRBV12-4 | many | TGTGCCAGCGGCGGGATTTATGGCTACACCTTC | CASGGIYGYTF
TRBJ2-5 | - | TRBV3-1 | many | TGTGCCAGCAGCCGTTCGGGCAGTTGGGAGACCCAGTACTTC | CASSRSGSWETQYF
TRBJ1-6 | - | TRBV19 | many | TGTGCCAGTAGTACCGCGGGCGGAAGGAATTCACCCCTCCACTTT | CASSTAGGRNSPLHF
TRBJ1-6 | - | TRBV11-2 | - | TGTGCCAGCAGACGAGTAGGGCCCCTTAATTCACCCCTCCACTTT | CASRRVGPLNSPLHF
TRBJ2-1 | - | TRBV3-1 | many | TGTGCCAGCAGCACAGCCTACAATGAGCAGTTCTTC | CASSTAYNEQFF
TRBJ1-2 | - | TRBV11-2 | many | TGTGCCAGCAGCTTAGACAGGGGAAATGGCTACACCTTC | CASSLDRGNGYTF
TRBJ1-4 | - | TRBV29-1 | many | TGCAGCGTTGTGGGGGCTGGTGAAAAACTGTTTTTT | CSVVGAGEKLFF
TRBJ2-6 | - | TRBV12-3/TRBV12-4 | - | TGTGCCAGCAGCCCTACCACTTTCTCTGGGGCCAACGTCCTGACTTTC | CASSPTTFSGANVLTF